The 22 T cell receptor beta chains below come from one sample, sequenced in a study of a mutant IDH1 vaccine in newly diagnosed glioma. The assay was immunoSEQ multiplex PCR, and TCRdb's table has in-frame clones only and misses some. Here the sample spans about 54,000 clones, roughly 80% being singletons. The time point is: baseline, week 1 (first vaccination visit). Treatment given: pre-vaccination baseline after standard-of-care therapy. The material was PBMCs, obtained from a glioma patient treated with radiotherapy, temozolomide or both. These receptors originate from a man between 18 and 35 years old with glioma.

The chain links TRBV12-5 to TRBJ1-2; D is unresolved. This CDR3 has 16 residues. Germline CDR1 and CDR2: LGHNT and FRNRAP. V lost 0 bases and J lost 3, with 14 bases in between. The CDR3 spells CASGLVQHGLDYGYTF. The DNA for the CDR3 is TGTGCTAGTGGTTTGGTACAGCACGGACTAGACTATGGCTACACCTTC. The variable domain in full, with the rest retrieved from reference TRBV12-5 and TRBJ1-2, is DARVTQTPRHKVTEMGQEVTMRCQPILGHNTVFWYRQTMMQGLELLAYFRNRAPLDDSGMPKDRFSAEMPDATLATLKIQPSEPRDSAVYFCASGLVQHGLDYGYTFGSGTRLTVV.

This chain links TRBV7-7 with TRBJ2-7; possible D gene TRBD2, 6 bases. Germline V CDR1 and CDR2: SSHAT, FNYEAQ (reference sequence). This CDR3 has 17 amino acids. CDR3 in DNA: TGTGCTCTCATGGGCGGGATGGGGGAGGCGGTCCCCTACGAGCAGTACTTC. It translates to CALMGGMGEAVPYEQYF. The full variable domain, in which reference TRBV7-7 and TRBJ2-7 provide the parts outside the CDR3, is GAGVSQSPRYKVTKRGQDVTLRCDPISSHATLYWYQQALGQGPEFLTYFNYEAQPDKSGLPSDRFSAERPEGSISTLTIQRTEQRDSAMYRCALMGGMGEAVPYEQYFGPGTRLTVT.

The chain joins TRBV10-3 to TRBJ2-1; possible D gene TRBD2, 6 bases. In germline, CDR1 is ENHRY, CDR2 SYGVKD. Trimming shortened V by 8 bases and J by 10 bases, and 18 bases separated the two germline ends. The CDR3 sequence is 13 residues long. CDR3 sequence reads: CAIGPLAPQEQFF. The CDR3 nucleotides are TGTGCCATCGGACCCCTAGCGCCGCAGGAGCAGTTCTTC.

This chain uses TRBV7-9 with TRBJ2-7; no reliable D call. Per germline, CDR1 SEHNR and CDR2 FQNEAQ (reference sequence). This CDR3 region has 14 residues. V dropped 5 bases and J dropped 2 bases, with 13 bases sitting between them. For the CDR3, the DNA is TGTGCCAGCAGCCAAGACCGGCCTGCCTACGAGCAGTACTTC. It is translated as CASSQDRPAYEQYF.

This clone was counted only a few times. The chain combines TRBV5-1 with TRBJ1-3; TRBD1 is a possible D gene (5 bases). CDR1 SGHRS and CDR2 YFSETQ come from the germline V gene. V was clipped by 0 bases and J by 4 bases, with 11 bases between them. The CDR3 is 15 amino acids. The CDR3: CASSLEGQWGNTIYF. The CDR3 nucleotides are TGCGCCAGCAGCTTGGAGGGGCAGTGGGGAAACACCATATATTTT.

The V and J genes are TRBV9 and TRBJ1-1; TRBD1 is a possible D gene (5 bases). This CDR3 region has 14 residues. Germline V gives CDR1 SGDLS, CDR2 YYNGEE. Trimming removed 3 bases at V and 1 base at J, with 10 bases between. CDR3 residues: CASSAITGNTEAFF. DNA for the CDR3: TGTGCCAGCAGCGCGATTACAGGGAACACTGAAGCTTTCTTT. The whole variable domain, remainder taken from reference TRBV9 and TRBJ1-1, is DSGVTQTPKHLITATGQRVTLRCSPRSGDLSVYWYQQSLDQGLQFLIQYYNGEERAKGNILERFSAQQFPDLHSELNLSSLELGDSALYFCASSAITGNTEAFFGQGTRLTVV.

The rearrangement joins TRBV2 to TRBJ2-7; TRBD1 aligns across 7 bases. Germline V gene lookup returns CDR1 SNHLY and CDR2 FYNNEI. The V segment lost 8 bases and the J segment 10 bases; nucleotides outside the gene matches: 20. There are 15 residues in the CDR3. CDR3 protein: CASGQQTGWFGIQYF. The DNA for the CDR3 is TGTGCCAGCGGCCAGCAGACAGGGTGGTTCGGTATACAGTACTTC.

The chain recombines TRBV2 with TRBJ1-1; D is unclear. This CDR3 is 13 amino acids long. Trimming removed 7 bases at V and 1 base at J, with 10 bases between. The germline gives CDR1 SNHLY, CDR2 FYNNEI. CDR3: CASTRGRNTEAFF. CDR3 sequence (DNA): TGTGCCAGCACTCGCGGTCGGAACACTGAAGCTTTCTTT.

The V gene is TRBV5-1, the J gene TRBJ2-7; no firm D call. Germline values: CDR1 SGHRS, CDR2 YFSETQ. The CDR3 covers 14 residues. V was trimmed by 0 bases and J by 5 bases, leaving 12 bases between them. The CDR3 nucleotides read TGCGCCAGCAGCTTGGTAGGTCACGGTCACGAGCAGTACTTC. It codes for CASSLVGHGHEQYF.

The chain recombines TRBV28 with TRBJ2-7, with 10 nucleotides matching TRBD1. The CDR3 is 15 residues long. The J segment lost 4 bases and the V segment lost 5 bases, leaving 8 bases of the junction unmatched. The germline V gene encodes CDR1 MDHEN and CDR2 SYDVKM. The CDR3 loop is CASSPRQGALYEQYF. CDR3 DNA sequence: TGTGCCAGCAGTCCCCGACAGGGGGCCCTGTACGAGCAGTACTTC.

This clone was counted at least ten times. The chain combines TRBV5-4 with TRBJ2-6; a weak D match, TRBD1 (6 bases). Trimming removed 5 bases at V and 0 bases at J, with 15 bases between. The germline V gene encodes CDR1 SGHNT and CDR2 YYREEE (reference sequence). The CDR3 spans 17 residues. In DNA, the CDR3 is TGTGCCAGCAGTTTCCGGACAGCCAGCTCTGGGGCCAACGTCCTGACTTTC. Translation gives CASSFRTASSGANVLTF.

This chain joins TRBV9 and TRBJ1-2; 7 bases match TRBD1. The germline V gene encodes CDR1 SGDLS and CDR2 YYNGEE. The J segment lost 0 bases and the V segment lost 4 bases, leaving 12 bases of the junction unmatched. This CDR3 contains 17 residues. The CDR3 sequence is CASSPVGGGQSNYGYTF. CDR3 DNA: TGTGCCAGCAGCCCCGTAGGTGGGGGACAGTCTAACTATGGCTACACCTTC.

The CDR3 here is CASSRDRNTEAFF. In DNA, the CDR3 is TGTGCCAGCAGTCGGGACAGGAACACTGAAGCTTTCTTT. The chain links TRBV6-4 to TRBJ1-1, with 7 bases lining up with TRBD1. This CDR3 is built from 13 residues. Germline V gene lookup returns CDR1 MRHNA and CDR2 SNTAGT. J was trimmed by 1 base and V by 5 bases; bases with no gene match: 1.

The CDR3, as DNA: TGTGCCAGCAGCTTAGCCTGGTCAGGAGGAAACACCATATATTTT. Residues: CASSLAWSGGNTIYF. V and J are TRBV7-8 and TRBJ1-3; no clear D. Looked up from germline, CDR1 is SGHVS and CDR2 is FQNEAQ. V lost 0 bases to trimming and J lost 4 bases, with 10 bases between them. This CDR3 comprises 15 residues.

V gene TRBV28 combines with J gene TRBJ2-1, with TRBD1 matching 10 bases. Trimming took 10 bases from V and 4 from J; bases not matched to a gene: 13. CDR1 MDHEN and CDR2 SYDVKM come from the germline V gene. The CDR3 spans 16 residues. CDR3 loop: CAIRDSGTGAYNEQFF. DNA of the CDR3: TGTGCCATCCGTGACTCCGGGACAGGGGCTTACAATGAGCAGTTCTTC.

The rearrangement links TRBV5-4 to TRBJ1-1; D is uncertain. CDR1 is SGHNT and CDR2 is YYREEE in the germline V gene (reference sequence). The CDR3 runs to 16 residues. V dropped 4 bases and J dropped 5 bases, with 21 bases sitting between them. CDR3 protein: CASSPARGERRTEAFF. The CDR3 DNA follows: TGTGCCAGCAGCCCCGCCCGTGGCGAAAGAAGAACTGAAGCTTTCTTT.

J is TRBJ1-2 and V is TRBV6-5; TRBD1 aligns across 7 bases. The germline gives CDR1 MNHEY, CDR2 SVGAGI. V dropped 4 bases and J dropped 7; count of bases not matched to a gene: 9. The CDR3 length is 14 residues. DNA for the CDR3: TGTGCCAGCAGTTTTACTCACAGGGGACGTGGCTACACCTTC. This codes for CASSFTHRGRGYTF.

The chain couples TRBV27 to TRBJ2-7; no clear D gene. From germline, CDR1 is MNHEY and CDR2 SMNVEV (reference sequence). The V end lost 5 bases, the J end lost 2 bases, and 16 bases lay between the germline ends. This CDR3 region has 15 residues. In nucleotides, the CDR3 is TGTGCCAGCAGTCCATCCTACTGGAGTACCTACGAGCAGTACTTC. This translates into CASSPSYWSTYEQYF.

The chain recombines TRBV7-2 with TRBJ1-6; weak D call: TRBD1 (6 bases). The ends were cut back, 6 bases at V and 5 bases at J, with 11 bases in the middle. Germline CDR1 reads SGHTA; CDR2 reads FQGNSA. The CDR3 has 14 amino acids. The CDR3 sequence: CASSGGTNNSPLHF. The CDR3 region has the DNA TGTGCCAGCAGTGGAGGGACAAATAATTCACCCCTCCACTTT.

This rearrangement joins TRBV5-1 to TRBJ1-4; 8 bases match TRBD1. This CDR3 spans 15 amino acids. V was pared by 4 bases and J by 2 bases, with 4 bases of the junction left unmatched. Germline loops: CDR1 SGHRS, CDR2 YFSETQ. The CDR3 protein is CASSRQGSTNEKLFF. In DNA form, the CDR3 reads TGCGCCAGCAGCCGACAGGGGTCGACTAATGAAAAACTGTTTTTT. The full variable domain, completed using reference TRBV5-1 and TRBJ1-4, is KAGVTQTPRYLIKTRGQQVTLSCSPISGHRSVSWYQQTPGQGLQFLFEYFSETQRNKGNFPGRFSGRQFSNSRSEMNVSTLELGDSALYLCASSRQGSTNEKLFFGSGTQLSVL.

The CDR3 nucleotides are TGTGCCAGCAGCTTTCCCCGGACAGTACCGAACACCGGGGAGCTGTTTTTT. Its protein product is CASSFPRTVPNTGELFF. The chain recombines TRBV7-9 with TRBJ2-2, with D possibly TRBD1 on 6 matching bases. Trimming took 3 bases from V and 0 from J, leaving 14 bases between them. CDR1 and CDR2 (germline): SEHNR, FQNEAQ (reference sequence). The CDR3 totals 17 residues. The full variable domain, in which reference TRBV7-9 and TRBJ2-2 provide the parts outside the CDR3, is DTGVSQNPRHKITKRGQNVTFRCDPISEHNRLYWYRQTLGQGPEFLTYFQNEAQLEKSRLLSDRFSAERPKGSFSTLEIQRTEQGDSAMYLCASSFPRTVPNTGELFFGEGSRLTVL.

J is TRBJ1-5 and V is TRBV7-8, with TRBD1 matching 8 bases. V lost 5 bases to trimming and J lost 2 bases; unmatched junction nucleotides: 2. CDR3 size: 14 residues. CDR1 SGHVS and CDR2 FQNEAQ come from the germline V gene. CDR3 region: CASSRGQGNQPQHF. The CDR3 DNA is TGTGCCAGCAGCAGGGGACAGGGCAATCAGCCCCAGCATTTT.